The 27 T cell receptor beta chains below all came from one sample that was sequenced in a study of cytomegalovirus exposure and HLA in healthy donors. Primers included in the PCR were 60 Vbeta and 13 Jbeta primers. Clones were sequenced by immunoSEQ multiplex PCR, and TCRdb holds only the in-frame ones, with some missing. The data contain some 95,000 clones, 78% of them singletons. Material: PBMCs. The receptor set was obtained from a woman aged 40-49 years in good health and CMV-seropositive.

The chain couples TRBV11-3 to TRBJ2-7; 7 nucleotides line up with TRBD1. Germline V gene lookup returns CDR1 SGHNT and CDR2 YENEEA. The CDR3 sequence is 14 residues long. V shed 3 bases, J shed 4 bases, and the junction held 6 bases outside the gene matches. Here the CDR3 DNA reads TGTGCCAGCAGCTTCTCTGGGACAGAGTACGAGCAGTACTTC. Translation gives CASSFSGTEYEQYF.

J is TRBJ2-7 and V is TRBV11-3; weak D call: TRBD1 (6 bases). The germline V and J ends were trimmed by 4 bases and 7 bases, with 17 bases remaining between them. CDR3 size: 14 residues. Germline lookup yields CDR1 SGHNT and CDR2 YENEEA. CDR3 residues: CASSSRRGRWEQYF. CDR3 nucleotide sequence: TGTGCCAGCAGCTCCCGCAGGGGAAGGTGGGAGCAGTACTTC.

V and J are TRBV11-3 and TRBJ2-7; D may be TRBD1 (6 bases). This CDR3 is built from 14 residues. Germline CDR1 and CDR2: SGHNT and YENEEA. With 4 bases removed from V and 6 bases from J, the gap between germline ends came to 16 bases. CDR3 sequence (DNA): TGTGCCAGCAGCTACAACAGGGCTTCGGGCGAGCAGTACTTC. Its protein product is CASSYNRASGEQYF.

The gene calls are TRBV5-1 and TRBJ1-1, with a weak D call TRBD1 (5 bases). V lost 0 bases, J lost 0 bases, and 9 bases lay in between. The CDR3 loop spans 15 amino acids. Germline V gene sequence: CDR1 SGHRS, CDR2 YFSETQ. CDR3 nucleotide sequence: TGCGCCAGCAGCTTGGGACAGAAGTTGAACACTGAAGCTTTCTTT. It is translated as CASSLGQKLNTEAFF.

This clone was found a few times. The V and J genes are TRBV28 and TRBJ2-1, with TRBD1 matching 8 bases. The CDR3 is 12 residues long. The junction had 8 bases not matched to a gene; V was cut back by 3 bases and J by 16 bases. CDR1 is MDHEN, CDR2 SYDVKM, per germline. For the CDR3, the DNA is TGTGCCAGCAGTTTGGGGGCAGGGGGCTTATTCTTC. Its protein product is CASSLGAGGLFF.

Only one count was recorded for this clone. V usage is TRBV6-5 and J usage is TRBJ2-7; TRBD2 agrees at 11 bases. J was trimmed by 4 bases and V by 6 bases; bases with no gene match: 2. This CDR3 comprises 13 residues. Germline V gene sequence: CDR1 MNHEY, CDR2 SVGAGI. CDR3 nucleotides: TGTGCCAGCAGATTAGCGGGAGGGTACGAGCAGTACTTC. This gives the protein CASRLAGGYEQYF.

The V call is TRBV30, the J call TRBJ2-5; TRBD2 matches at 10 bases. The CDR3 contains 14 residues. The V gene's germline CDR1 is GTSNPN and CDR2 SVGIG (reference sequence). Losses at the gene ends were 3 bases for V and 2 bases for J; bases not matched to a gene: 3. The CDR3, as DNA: TGTGCCTGGAGACTAGCGGGGCCACAAGAGACCCAGTACTTC. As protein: CAWRLAGPQETQYF.

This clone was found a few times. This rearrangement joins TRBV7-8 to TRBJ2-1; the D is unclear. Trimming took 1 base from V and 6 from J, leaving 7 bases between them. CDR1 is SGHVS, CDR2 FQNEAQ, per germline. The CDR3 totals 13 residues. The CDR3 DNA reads TGTGCCAGCAGCTTAGGAGGTCGCAATGAGCAGTTCTTC. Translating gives CASSLGGRNEQFF.

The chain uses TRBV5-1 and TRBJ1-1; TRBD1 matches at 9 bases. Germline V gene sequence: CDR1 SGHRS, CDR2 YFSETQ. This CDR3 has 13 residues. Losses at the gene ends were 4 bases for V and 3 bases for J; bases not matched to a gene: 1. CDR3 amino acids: CASSRQGDTEAFF. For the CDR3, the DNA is TGCGCCAGCAGCCGACAGGGGGACACTGAAGCTTTCTTT.

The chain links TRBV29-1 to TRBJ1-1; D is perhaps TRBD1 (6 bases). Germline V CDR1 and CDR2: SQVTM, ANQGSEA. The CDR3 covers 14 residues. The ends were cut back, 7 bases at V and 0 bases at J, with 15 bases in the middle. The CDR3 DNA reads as TGCAGCGGTGGCGGGGGGGCAGTGAACACTGAAGCTTTCTTT. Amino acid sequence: CSGGGGAVNTEAFF.

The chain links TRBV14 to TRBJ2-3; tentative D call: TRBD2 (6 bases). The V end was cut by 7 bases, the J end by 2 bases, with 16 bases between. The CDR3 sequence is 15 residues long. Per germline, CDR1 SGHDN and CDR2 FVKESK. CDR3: CASNPGTGVTDTQYF. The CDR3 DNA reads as TGTGCCAGCAACCCGGGGACTGGGGTCACAGATACGCAGTATTTT.

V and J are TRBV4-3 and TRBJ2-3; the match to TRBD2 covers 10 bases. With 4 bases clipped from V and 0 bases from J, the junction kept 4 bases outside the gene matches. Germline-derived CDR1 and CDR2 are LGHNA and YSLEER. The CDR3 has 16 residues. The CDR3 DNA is TGCGCCAGCAGCCGCCTGACTAGCGGGAGCACAGATACGCAGTATTTT. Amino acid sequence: CASSRLTSGSTDTQYF.

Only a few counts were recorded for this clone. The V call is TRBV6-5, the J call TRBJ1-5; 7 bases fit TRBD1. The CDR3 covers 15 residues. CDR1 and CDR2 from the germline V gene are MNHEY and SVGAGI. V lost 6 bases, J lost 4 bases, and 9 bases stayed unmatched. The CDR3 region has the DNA TGTGCCAGCAGGAAGACGGGACAGTTAAATCAGCCCCAGCATTTT. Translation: CASRKTGQLNQPQHF.

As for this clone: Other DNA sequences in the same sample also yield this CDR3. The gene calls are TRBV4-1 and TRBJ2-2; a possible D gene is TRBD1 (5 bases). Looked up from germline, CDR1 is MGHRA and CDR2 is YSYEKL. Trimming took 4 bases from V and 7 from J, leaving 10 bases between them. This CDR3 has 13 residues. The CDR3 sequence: CASSLQGGGELFF. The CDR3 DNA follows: TGCGCCAGCAGCCTGCAGGGCGGCGGGGAGCTGTTTTTT.

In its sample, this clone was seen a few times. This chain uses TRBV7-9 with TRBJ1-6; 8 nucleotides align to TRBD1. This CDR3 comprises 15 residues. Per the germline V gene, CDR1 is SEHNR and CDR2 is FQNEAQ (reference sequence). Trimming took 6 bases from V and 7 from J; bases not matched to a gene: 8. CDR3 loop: CASRYQGAQNSPLHF. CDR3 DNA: TGTGCCAGCAGATACCAGGGGGCGCAAAATTCACCCCTCCACTTT.

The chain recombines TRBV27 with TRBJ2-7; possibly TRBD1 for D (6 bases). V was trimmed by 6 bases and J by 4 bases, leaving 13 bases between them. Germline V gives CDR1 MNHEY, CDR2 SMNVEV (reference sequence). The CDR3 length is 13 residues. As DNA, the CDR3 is TGTGCCAGCAGACGGACAGCCGATTACGAGCAGTACTTC. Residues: CASRRTADYEQYF.

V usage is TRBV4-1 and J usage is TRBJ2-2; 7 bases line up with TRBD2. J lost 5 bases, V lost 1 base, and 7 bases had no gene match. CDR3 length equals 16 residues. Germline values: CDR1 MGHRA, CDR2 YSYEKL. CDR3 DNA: TGCGCCAGCAGCCAAGGTCCAGCGGGAATGACCGGGGAGCTGTTTTTT. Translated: CASSQGPAGMTGELFF.

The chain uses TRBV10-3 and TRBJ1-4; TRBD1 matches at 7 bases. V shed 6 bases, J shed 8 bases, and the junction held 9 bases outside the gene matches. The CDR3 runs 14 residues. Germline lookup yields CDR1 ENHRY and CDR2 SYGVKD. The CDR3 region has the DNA TGTGCCATCAGAAACAGGGGATATGGAGAAAAACTGTTTTTT. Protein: CAIRNRGYGEKLFF.

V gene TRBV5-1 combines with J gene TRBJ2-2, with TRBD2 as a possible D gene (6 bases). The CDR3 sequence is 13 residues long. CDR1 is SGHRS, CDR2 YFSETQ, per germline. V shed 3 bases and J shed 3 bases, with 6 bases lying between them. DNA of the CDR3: TGCGCCAGCAGCTCTAGCGACACCGGGGAGCTGTTTTTT. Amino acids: CASSSSDTGELFF.

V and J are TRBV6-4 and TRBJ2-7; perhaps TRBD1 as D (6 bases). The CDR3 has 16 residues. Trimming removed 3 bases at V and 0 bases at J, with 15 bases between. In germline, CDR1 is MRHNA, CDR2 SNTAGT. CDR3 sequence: CASSERDMGFSYEQYF. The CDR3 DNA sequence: TGTGCCAGCAGTGAACGGGACATGGGCTTCTCCTACGAGCAGTACTTC.

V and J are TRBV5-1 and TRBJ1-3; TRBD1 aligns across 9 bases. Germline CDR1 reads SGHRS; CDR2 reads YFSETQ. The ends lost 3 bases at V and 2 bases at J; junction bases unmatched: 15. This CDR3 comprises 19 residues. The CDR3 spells CASSWNPIQGALAGNTIYF. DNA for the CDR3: TGCGCCAGCAGCTGGAATCCGATACAGGGGGCGCTGGCTGGAAACACCATATATTTT.

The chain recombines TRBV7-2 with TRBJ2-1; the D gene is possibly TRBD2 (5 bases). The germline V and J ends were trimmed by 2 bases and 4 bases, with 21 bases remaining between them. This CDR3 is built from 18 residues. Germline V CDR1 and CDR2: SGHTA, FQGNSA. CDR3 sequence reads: CASSLLTKTRPAYNEQFF. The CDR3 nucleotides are TGTGCCAGCAGCTTACTGACTAAAACCAGACCGGCGTACAATGAGCAGTTCTTC.

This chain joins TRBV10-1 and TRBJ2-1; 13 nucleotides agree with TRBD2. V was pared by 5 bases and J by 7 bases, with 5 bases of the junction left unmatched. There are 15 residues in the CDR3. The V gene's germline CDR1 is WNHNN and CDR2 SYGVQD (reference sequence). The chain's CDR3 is CASSPGTSGTNEQFF. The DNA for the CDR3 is TGCGCCAGCAGTCCCGGGACTAGCGGGACAAATGAGCAGTTCTTC.

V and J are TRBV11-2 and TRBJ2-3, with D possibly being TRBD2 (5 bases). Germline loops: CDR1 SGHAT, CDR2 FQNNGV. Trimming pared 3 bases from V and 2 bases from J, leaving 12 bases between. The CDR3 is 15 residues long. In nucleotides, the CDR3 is TGTGCCAGCAGCTTTCCCGGGGTAGACACAGATACGCAGTATTTT. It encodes CASSFPGVDTDTQYF.

CDR3 in amino acids: CASSLGRSLYEQYF. The CDR3 region has the DNA TGTGCCAGCAGCTTGGGACGGAGCCTCTACGAGCAGTACTTC. V gene TRBV5-6 combines with J gene TRBJ2-7; D uncertain. This CDR3 spans 14 amino acids. Trimming removed 0 bases from V and 3 bases from J, with 10 bases in between. Germline loops: CDR1 SGHDT, CDR2 YYEEEE.

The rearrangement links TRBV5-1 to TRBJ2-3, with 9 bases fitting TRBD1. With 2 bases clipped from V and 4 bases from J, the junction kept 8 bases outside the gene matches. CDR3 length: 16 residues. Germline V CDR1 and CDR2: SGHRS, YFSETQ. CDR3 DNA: TGCGCCAGCAGCTTACAGGGGGCACTAAGGGCAGATACGCAGTATTTT. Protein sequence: CASSLQGALRADTQYF. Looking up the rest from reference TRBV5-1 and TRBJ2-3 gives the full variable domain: KAGVTQTPRYLIKTRGQQVTLSCSPISGHRSVSWYQQTPGQGLQFLFEYFSETQRNKGNFPGRFSGRQFSNSRSEMNVSTLELGDSALYLCASSLQGALRADTQYFGPGTRLTVL.

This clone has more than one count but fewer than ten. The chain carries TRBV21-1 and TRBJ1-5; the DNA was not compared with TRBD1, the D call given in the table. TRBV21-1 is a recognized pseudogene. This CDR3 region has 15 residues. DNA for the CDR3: TGTGCCAGCAGCAAATCAAGGACAGACAATCAGCCCCAGCATTTT. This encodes CASSKSRTDNQPQHF.